This TCR beta chain appears in the sequencing data of a study of molecular identifiers for immune sequencing clone quantification. About the study: Replicate experiments took RNA from approximately 20,000 or 100,000 naive CD8 cells, divided it five ways and sequenced four. Whole-study results and caveats: Spiked-in Jurkat TCR RNA corresponding to one cell was reported as detectable against roughly 1 million naive cells.

This CDR3 spans 13 amino acids. CDR1 is KGHSH, CDR2 LQKENI, per germline. Trimming stripped 6 bases from V and 3 bases from J, with 12 bases between. This clonotype was detected a few times. What it recognizes is unknown. Methods described previously, with TCR primers listed, were used for bulk TCR libraries. MiXCR was run by TCRdb on the PCR reads, yielding one entry per CDR3 protein. Here the sample spans 550,000 to 750,000 distinct CDR3 sequences, approximately 20% being singletons. Sorting captured naive CD8 T cells as CD8+CD4-CCR7+CD45RA+. The sample was naive CD8+ T cells from blood, with Jurkat cell RNA spiked in. Sample subset: FACS-sorted CD8+CD4-CCR7+CD45RA+ naive T cells. The receptor was derived from a human donor in good health. Some libraries in this study had Jurkat cell RNA spiked in. The V call is TRBV18, the J call TRBJ2-7; no reliable D call. The DNA of the CDR3 is TGTGCCAGCTCCCCATCCGGTCTCTACGAGCAGTACTTC. This gives the protein CASSPSGLYEQYF.